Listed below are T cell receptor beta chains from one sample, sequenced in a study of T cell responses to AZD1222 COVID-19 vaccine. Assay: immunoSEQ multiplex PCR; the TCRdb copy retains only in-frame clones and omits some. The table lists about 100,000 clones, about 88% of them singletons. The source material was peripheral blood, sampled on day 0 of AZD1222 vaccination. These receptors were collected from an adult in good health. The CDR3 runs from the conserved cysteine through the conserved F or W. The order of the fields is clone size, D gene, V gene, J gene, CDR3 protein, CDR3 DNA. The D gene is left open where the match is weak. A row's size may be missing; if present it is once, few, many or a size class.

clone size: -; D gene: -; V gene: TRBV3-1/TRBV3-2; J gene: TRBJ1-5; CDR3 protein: CASSHEGSNQPQHF; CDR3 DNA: TGTGCCAGCAGCCATGAGGGATCCAATCAGCCCCAGCATTTT
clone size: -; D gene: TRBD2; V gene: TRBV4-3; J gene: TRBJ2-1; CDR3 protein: CASSPWTSGRTYNEQFF; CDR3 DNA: TGCGCCAGCAGCCCGTGGACTAGCGGGAGGACCTACAATGAGCAGTTCTTC
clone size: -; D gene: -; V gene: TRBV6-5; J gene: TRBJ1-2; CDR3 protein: CASSWTLRYGYTF; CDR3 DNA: TGTGCCAGCAGTTGGACCCTGAGATATGGCTACACCTTC
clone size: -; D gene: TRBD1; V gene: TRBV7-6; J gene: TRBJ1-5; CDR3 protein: CASSLVPRQGARESAQHF; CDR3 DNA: TGTGCCAGCAGCTTAGTGCCCCGACAGGGGGCGAGGGAATCAGCCCAGCATTTT
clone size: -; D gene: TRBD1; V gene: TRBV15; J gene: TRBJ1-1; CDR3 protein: CATSSSGTANTEAFF; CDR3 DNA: TGTGCCACCAGCTCTTCCGGGACAGCGAACACTGAAGCTTTCTTT
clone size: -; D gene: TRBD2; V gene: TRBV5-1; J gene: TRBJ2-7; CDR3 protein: CASSSAGMGEGPFEQYF; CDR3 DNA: TGCGCCAGCAGCTCCGCGGGGATGGGGGAGGGCCCGTTTGAGCAGTACTTC
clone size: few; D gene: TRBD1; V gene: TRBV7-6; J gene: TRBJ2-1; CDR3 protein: CASSTTGGSHNEQFF; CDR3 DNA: TGTGCCAGCAGCACAACAGGGGGGAGTCACAATGAGCAGTTCTTC
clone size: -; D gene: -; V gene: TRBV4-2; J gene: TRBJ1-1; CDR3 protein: CASSSRVPETEAFF; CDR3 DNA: TGTGCCAGCAGTTCTCGGGTCCCAGAAACTGAAGCTTTCTTT
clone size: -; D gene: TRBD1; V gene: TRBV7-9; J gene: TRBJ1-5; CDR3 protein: CASSLGTGGNQPQHF; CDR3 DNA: TGTGCCAGCAGCCTCGGGACAGGTGGCAATCAGCCCCAGCATTTT
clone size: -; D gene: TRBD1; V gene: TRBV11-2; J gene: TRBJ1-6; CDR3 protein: CASSLGQGNSPLHF; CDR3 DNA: TGTGCCAGCAGCCTTGGACAGGGTAATTCACCCCTCCACTTT
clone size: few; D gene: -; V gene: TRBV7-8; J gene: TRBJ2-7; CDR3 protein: CASSLEAARTYEQYF; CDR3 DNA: TGTGCCAGCAGCTTAGAAGCGGCGCGTACCTACGAGCAGTACTTC